This T cell receptor beta chain comes out of a study of cytomegalovirus exposure and HLA in healthy donors (dated by TCRdb to 2016 to 2017). Broadly, across the study: According to an earlier analysis of several hundred of the donors, about 190 million T cells yielded 100 million or so unique TCR beta sequences and approximately 300 Gb of sequence data. The study was designed to test whether signatures of past pathogen exposure could be identified by cataloging public T cell receptors. The study profiled the T cell repertoires of 500 to 800 subjects by immunosequencing and related them to cytomegalovirus serostatus. An earlier analysis of a few hundred of the donors applied high-throughput TCR beta sequencing to assess whether each TCR beta V gene segment acted as functional or pseudogenic. A later genetic analysis used genome-wide SNP genotypes for 398 of the 666 donors, treating that subset as a discovery cohort. HLA typing included class I and class II loci at four-digit resolution. The study combined high-throughput TCR immunosequencing, statistical association of individual TCRs with disease status, and machine learning to predict cytomegalovirus infection status. A later analysis re-examined previously published TCR beta repertoires from 600 to 700 donors and added high-resolution HLA genotyping to investigate patterns of TCR occurrence. The number of donors typed differed by locus, with roughly 620-630 for A, B, C, DRB1 and DQB1, roughly 520 for DQA1, 606 for DPA1, and about 450 for DPB1. An early release that covered roughly 600 HLA-typed donors contained around 300 gigabases of sequencing data and roughly 84 million unique TCR sequences. Rather than using new phenotypic data, the later analysis identified candidate immune exposures from TCR beta sequences and from how often those sequences occurred across donors. All discovery cohort repertoires had been generated using a single sequencing platform. Across 398 genotyped donors of the cohort, an average of approximately 220,000 unique TCR beta nucleotide sequences per donor were sequenced, and around 19% of those sequences were non-productive. Donor age, sex, ethnicity and CMV serostatus were collected together with the repertoire data. About five DR-DQ haplotypes were handled as single units for association and clustering, since linkage in the cohort was strong. Besides the first cohort of approximately 670 subjects, a separate validation cohort made up of some 110 different subjects was used. Among the approximately 430 genotyped donors, around 81% belonged to the genetic ancestry cluster associated with self-reported Caucasian donors.

Taken from cysteine to phenylalanine, the CDR3 has 16 residues. The only DNA kept is the CDR3, 48 bases in frame from the first base. The germline V gene specifies KGHSH as CDR1 and LQKENI as CDR2. Trimmed from V: 6 bases; trimmed from J: 5 bases; junction bases lacking a gene match: 8. The cohort consisted of more than 650 healthy bone marrow donors. All cohort members were sampled while nominally healthy, although unrecorded immune exposures were likely present. The donor was CMV seronegative and was included in the group of several hundred seronegative cohort members. A peripheral blood sample was collected from each donor, and TCR beta sequencing was performed on peripheral blood mononuclear cells. Genomic DNA was extracted from the blood cell samples with the Qiagen DNeasy Blood Extraction Kit. Paper-wide results and their limitations: In both the original and validation cohorts, the classifier was reported to diagnose cytomegalovirus status with high specificity and sensitivity. Compared with equally common non-associated chains, HLA-associated TCR beta chains in a later analysis were more clonally expanded and had lower generation probabilities. Specific HLA alleles were associated with some 15,000 TCR beta sequences at a false discovery rate of 0.05 in a later analysis. Compared with the roughly 670-donor mean, donors in an Asian-associated ancestry cluster had fewer N-insertions in productive TCRs, according to a later genetic analysis. A cluster of highly shared sequence variants was judged likely to be a technical artifact of the sequencing pipeline. For the cohort, immune exposure information was limited to CMV serostatus. The earlier analysis of 587 of the donors excluded some 15 rarely observed V segments, including chromosome 9 orphons, because counts were too low. This cohort had only TCR beta chains sequenced, and the lack of alpha or paired-chain data limited which features could be detected. HLA typing was unavailable for some donors at each locus, so association tests used only the typed subset. In a later analysis, most CMV-associated TCR beta chains were found to appear HLA-restricted, with HLA associations seemingly driven largely by CMV exposure. The 87-base-pair reads could not distinguish some IMGT-functional V segments, including TRBV6-2 and TRBV6-3, so those segments were excluded. Most TCR sequences were seen in very few donors, while some public TCRs were found in many individuals. A further reported finding was that TCR beta sequences accurately predicted the HLA-A and HLA-B alleles for most subjects in the first cohort. In vitro tests confirmed that three of the cytomegalovirus-associated TCR beta chains recognize cytomegalovirus antigens. The study gave a list of roughly 150 TCR beta chains associated with cytomegalovirus. An earlier analysis of 587 of the donors showed that most TCR beta V segments appeared in productive rearrangements either about 90% or about 30% of the time, which broadly matched IMGT annotations. The authors suggested that the approach could potentially be generalized to other disease states and immunological phenotypes. Assigning TCR associations to individual alleles was difficult when HLA alleles, especially DR and DQ, strongly co-occurred. Linkage disequilibrium might explain the correlated functional status among segregating V segments, but an unknown experimental factor could not be ruled out. According to a later analysis, TCR association rates differed among HLA loci, with DRB1 alleles showing the most associated TCRs and HLA-C alleles showing the fewest. The presence/absence analyses assumed that sequencing depth was roughly uniform across donors, and that assumption may not be true. V-gene and J-gene trimming of TCR beta chains was associated with a missense DCLRE1C variant in a later genetic analysis, and the association was replicated in an independent cohort. According to a later analysis, parvovirus B19, influenza, CMV and Epstein-Barr virus appeared linked to several top co-occurrence clusters.

Regarding this clone: Its antigen is unknown. It has no much larger one-base neighbor in the sample; base qualities were not kept.

Libraries were built with the immunoSEQ multiplex PCR assay. The multiplex PCR relied on a mix of 60 forward primers for TCR Vbeta segments and 13 reverse primers for TCR Jbeta segments. The CDR3 region of rearranged TCR beta genes was amplified from genomic DNA by a multiplex PCR assay. The amplified TCR beta libraries were sequenced on the Illumina HiSeq System as 87-base-pair reads. The authors' pipeline ran thus. Across the 500 to 700 repertoires, a later analysis counted approximately 75 million unique TCR beta chains, some 11 million of which were shared by at least two donors. To remove PCR and sequencing errors, raw reads were error-corrected and collapsed into unique sequences using a nearest-neighbor algorithm that merged closely related sequences. V, D and J gene segments were assigned by aligning CDR3 sequences to IMGT reference sequences. For a sequence to be retained, a match of at least six nucleotides to both a V gene segment and a J gene segment was required. Rearrangements were classified as productive when the CDR3 lacked stop codons and remained in frame with V and J, and all other rearrangements were classified as non-productive. Following IMGT convention, CDR3 was defined as the stretch from the second conserved V-encoded cysteine to the conserved J-encoded phenylalanine. In an earlier analysis of more than 550 of the donors, sequences lacking an unambiguous match to a single V gene segment were excluded. In an earlier analysis of 450 to 700 of the donors, V segments were called functional above 56.7% productive rearrangements and were called segregating when the between-donor standard deviation exceeded 5%. To diagnose cytomegalovirus status from the catalog of TCR beta chain sequences, a statistical classification framework was built. A later analysis assigned V and J genes by comparing TCR nucleotide sequences with IMGT/GENE-DB human TR gene sequences. The TCRdist pipeline was used in a later analysis to assign CDR3 sequences and most-parsimonious VDJ recombination scenarios. A later analysis defined each TCR beta chain by its CDR3 amino acid sequence plus V-gene family, and excluded reads lacking a unique V-gene family. A later analysis removed 450 to 600 highly shared, low-generation-probability nucleotide sequences to deal with suspected cross-contamination and a sequencing artifact. A later analysis calculated a clonal expansion index for each public chain from normalized within-repertoire ranks of inferred template counts. In a later analysis, generation probabilities were computed with a VDJ recombination model fitted to out-of-frame rearrangements, and the resulting probabilities were checked against IGoR. Hypergeometric tests were used in a later analysis to score TCR-TCR, TCR-HLA and TCR-CMV co-occurrence, with a repertoire-size bias correction applied to the TCR pairs. A later analysis estimated false discovery rates by permuting HLA or CMV assignments 20 times. In a later analysis, co-occurring TCRs were grouped using DBSCAN, with TCRdist sequence similarity added in when clustering inside HLA-allele-positive subsets. For co-occurrence clustering, repertoires with fewer than 30,000 or more than 120,000 public chains were excluded, along with five repertoires with anomalous nucleotide sharing. TCRdb obtained this table from immuneACCESS and retained in-frame rearrangements with V and J assigned. These tables miss some clones; where compared with another copy, unresolved V genes account for less than half of the shortfall, and the remainder is unexplained. V and J calls plus clone size are reproduced from that table; the DNA served to infer D and trimming. The sample contains approximately 90,000 clones, 70% to 80% of them found a single time. Roughly 3.2% of the sample comes from the top ten.

The sample comprised PBMCs. The V gene is TRBV18 and the J gene is TRBJ2-3, with 13 bases matching TRBD2. The TCR was taken from a man aged 35-49 years in good health and CMV-seronegative. The CDR3 amino acid sequence is: CASSRTSGGLIDTQYF. The DNA reads as follows: TGTGCCAGCTCGAGGACTAGCGGGGGATTAATAGATACGCAGTATTTT.